Sequencing of this T cell receptor (beta chain) was carried out in a study of control samples from healthy donors and cancer patients. Generated by immunoSEQ multiplex PCR, the TCRdb table keeps only in-frame clones and is missing some. This sample has about 86,000 clones, with around 94% found just once. This clonotype was sampled from a woman aged 18-29 years in good health. The sample comprised blood.

Here the CDR3 DNA reads TGTGCCAGCAGTCCGCCTCCGGGCTACACCTTC. This codes for CASSPPPGYTF. The chain has TRBV28 and TRBJ1-2; D not certain. CDR3 length equals 11 residues. CDR1 is MDHEN, CDR2 SYDVKM, per germline. V lost 5 bases and J lost 8, with 9 bases in between.